These 15 T cell receptor beta chains were all obtained from the same sample, sequenced in a study of blood T cells in healthy people across ages. With a J-beta primer mix and a sample-barcoded 5' primer, a second PCR ran 7 to 11 cycles. TCRdb reprocessed the 5' RACE reads via MiXCR and lists one record per CDR3 protein. The sample lists 550,000 to 650,000 distinct CDR3 sequences, 25% to 35% occurring once. What was sequenced was blood. The source of these receptors is a woman older than 75 in good health.

This clonotype was recorded once. The chain is built from TRBV7-2 and TRBJ2-7, with a possible D match to TRBD2 (6 bases). Trimming cost V 0 bases and J 4 bases, with 19 bases left between them. There are 17 residues in the CDR3. Germline CDR1 SGHTA, CDR2 FQGNSA. In DNA, the CDR3 is TGTGCCAGCAGCTTAGCCTCCGTAACGGGAGTTGGGTACGAGCAGTACTTC. This codes for CASSLASVTGVGYEQYF.

Concerning this clonotype itself: A much larger clone differs from this one at a single base, so this may be a read error. The chain is built from TRBV5-1 and TRBJ2-3; tentatively, D is TRBD2 (6 bases). Trimming stripped 0 bases from V and 4 bases from J, with 12 bases between. CDR1 is SGHRS, CDR2 YFSETQ, per germline. The CDR3 is 15 residues long. This CDR3 is CASSLAGEDSDTQYF. CDR3 sequence (DNA): TGCGCCAGCAGCTTGGCGGGGGAGGATTCAGATACGCAGTATTTT.

Remarks on this clonotype: A much larger clone sits a single nucleotide away, making a read error possible. CDR3 sequence (DNA): TGTGCCAGCAGGTGGTCCCCCGGCTACGAGCAGTACTTC. Translating gives CASRWSPGYEQYF. The V call is TRBV6-5, the J call TRBJ2-4; unclear D gene. The end of the DNA aligns better with TRBJ2-7, so the J call may be wrong. The CDR3 covers 13 residues. Per the germline V gene, CDR1 is MNHEY and CDR2 is SVGAGI.

This clonotype was detected a few times. The chain links TRBV5-6 to TRBJ2-7; TRBD1 might be the D (6 bases). The ends were cut back, 0 bases at V and 2 bases at J, with 12 bases in the middle. The CDR3 has 15 amino acids. Germline V gene sequence: CDR1 SGHDT, CDR2 YYEEEE. In DNA form, the CDR3 reads TGTGCCAGCAGCTTGGGTCTGCAGGGGACCTACGAGCAGTACTTC. As protein: CASSLGLQGTYEQYF.

A few counts support this clonotype. The chain combines TRBV4-1 with TRBJ2-3; 8 bases agree with TRBD1. The CDR3 runs 16 residues. CDR1 is MGHRA, CDR2 YSYEKL, per germline. Trimming cost V 4 bases and J 0 bases; bases outside gene matches: 6. The CDR3 coding sequence is TGCGCCAGCAGCCTGTCGGGACAGGCTAGCACAGATACGCAGTATTTT. This gives the protein CASSLSGQASTDTQYF.

CDR3 sequence (DNA): TGCAGTGCTAGAGATGGGAGGGACAGGGGCTCCTACGAGCAGTACTTC. Translating it yields CSARDGRDRGSYEQYF. This chain links TRBV20-1 with TRBJ2-7, with 10 nucleotides matching TRBD1. Germline CDR1 reads DFQATT; CDR2 reads SNEGSKA (reference sequence). The V gene end was trimmed by 0 bases and the J gene end by 0 bases; junction bases not matched to a gene: 5. The CDR3 loop spans 16 amino acids.

The V gene is TRBV2, the J gene TRBJ1-5; possible D gene TRBD1, 6 bases. This CDR3 spans 14 amino acids. Germline V gene lookup returns CDR1 SNHLY and CDR2 FYNNEI. With 6 bases removed from V and 5 bases from J, the gap between germline ends came to 14 bases. This CDR3 is CASRDTGFDQPQHF. The DNA for the CDR3 is TGTGCCAGCAGGGATACAGGGTTTGATCAGCCCCAGCATTTT. The entire variable domain, with the rest obtained from reference TRBV2 and TRBJ1-5, is as follows: EPEVTQTPSHQVTQMGQEVILRCVPISNHLYFYWYRQILGQKVEFLVSFYNNEISEKSEIFDDQFSVERPDGSNFTLKIRSTKLEDSAMYFCASRDTGFDQPQHFGDGTRLSIL.

As regards this clonotype: Possible read error: a much larger clone is one base away. The chain has TRBV12-3 or TRBV12-4 and TRBJ1-1; a weak D match, TRBD1 (6 bases). CDR3 length: 13 residues. Trimming removed 7 bases from V and 2 bases from J, with 11 bases in between. This CDR3 reads CASITGSNTEAFF. The CDR3 DNA reads TGTGCCAGCATTACAGGGAGCAACACTGAAGCTTTCTTT.

This clonotype was observed a handful of times. The chain has TRBV28 and TRBJ1-4; D remains unclear. The V gene lost 5 bases and the J gene lost 4 bases, with 8 bases spanning the gap. The CDR3 has 13 residues. Looked up from germline, CDR1 is MDHEN and CDR2 is SYDVKM. The CDR3 coding sequence is TGTGCCAGCAGTCGGGCTATTAATGAAAAACTGTTTTTT. It codes for CASSRAINEKLFF.

The table lists this clonotype with many counts. This chain uses TRBV11-2 with TRBJ2-5, with TRBD1 matching over 7 bases. The germline V gene has CDR1 SGHAT and CDR2 FQNNGV. Germline trimming cut 6 bases from V and 1 base from J; bases unmatched to any gene: 8. There are 15 residues in the CDR3. CDR3 nucleotides: TGTGCCAGCAGTAACAGGGGACGGGTCCAAGAGACCCAGTACTTC. Protein product: CASSNRGRVQETQYF.

This clonotype was detected only once. This chain links TRBV4-2 with TRBJ2-3; 9 positions match TRBD2. This CDR3 is 16 amino acids long. With 0 bases clipped from V and 3 bases from J, the junction kept 4 bases outside the gene matches. Germline V gives CDR1 LGHNA, CDR2 YNFKEQ. The CDR3 nucleotides read TGTGCCAGCAGCCAAGATCCCAGCGGGGGGACAGATACGCAGTATTTT. Translation: CASSQDPSGGTDTQYF.

Worth noting for this clonotype: Given a much more abundant clone one base away, this may be a read error. The V and J genes are TRBV5-1 and TRBJ1-4; D is ambiguous. CDR1 is SGHRS, CDR2 YFSETQ, per germline. CDR3 length: 15 amino acids. Trimming stripped 3 bases from V and 4 bases from J, with 13 bases between. Written as DNA, the CDR3 is TGCGCCAGCAGCTCGGAGGCAGGCAATAATGAAAAACTGTTTTTT. This encodes CASSSEAGNNEKLFF.

This clonotype was observed many times. The chain has TRBV5-1 and TRBJ2-1; TRBD2 matches 15 bases. From germline, CDR1 is SGHRS and CDR2 YFSETQ. V shed 4 bases and J 9 bases; nucleotides not matched to a gene: 5. The CDR3 has 15 residues. CDR3 DNA: TGCGCCAGCAGCACCGGACTAGCGGGGGGGGGTGAGCAGTTCTTC. It specifies CASSTGLAGGGEQFF.

This clonotype has at least ten counts. The rearrangement joins TRBV9 to TRBJ1-6; 10 bases match TRBD1. The trim removed 3 bases at V and 10 bases at J, leaving 10 bases unmatched. The germline V gene has CDR1 SGDLS and CDR2 YYNGEE. The CDR3 is 16 residues long. The CDR3 nucleotides read TGTGCCAGCAGCGCGTTGAGGGGGACAGGGGACTCACCCCTCCACTTT. Its protein product is CASSALRGTGDSPLHF.

V gene TRBV15 combines with J gene TRBJ1-3, with D hard to call. The CDR3 is 16 amino acids. V lost 1 base, J lost 0 bases, and 10 bases lay in between. Germline V gene lookup returns CDR1 LNHNV and CDR2 YYDKDF (reference sequence). In DNA form, the CDR3 reads TGTGCCACCAGCAGAGGTAATCTCCGCTCTGGAAACACCATATATTTT. Translation gives CATSRGNLRSGNTIYF.